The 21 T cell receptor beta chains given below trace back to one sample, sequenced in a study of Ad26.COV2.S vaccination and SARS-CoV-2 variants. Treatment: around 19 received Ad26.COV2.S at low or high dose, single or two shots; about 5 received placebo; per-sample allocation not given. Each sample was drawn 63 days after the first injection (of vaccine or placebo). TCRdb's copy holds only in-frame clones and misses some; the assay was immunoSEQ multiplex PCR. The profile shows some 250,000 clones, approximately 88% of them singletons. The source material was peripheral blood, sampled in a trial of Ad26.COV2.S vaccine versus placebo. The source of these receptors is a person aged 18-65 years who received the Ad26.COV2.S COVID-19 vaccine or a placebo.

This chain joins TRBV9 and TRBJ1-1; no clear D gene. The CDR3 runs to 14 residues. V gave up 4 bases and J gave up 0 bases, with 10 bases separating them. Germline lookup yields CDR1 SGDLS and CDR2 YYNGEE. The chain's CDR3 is CASSTRAMNTEAFF. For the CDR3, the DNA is TGTGCCAGCAGCACTCGGGCTATGAACACTGAAGCTTTCTTT.

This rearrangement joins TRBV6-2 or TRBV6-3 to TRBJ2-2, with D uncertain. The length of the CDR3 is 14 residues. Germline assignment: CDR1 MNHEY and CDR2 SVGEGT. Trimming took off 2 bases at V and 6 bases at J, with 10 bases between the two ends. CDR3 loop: CASSYKSPAGELFF. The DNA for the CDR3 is TGTGCCAGCAGTTACAAGTCCCCGGCCGGGGAGCTGTTTTTT.

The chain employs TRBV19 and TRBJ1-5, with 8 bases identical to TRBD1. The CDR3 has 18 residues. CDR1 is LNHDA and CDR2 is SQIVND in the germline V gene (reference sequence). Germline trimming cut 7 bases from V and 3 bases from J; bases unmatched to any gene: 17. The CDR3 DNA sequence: TGTGCCAGTAACCTAGGAGGGTCGGGACAGGTGTACAATCAGCCCCAGCATTTT. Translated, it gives CASNLGGSGQVYNQPQHF.

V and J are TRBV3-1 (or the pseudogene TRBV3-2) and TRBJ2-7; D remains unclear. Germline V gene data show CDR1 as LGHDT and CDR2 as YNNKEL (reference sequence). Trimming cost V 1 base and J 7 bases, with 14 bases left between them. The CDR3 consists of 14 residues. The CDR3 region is CASSQGGREGEQYF. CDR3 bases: TGTGCCAGCAGCCAAGGCGGACGCGAAGGGGAGCAGTACTTC.

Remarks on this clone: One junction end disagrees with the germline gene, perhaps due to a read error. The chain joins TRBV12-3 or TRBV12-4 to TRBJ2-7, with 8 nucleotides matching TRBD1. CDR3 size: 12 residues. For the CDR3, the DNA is TGTGCCAGCAGTACCCCCACAGGGGGGTCGGCTTTC. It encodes CASSTPTGGSAF.

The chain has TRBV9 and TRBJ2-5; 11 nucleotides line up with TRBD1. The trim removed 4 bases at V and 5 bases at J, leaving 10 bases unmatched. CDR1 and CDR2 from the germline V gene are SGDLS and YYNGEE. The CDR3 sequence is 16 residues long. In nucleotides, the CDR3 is TGTGCCAGCAGCCCCATGGGGGACAGGGGGTCGGAGACCCAGTACTTC. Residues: CASSPMGDRGSETQYF.

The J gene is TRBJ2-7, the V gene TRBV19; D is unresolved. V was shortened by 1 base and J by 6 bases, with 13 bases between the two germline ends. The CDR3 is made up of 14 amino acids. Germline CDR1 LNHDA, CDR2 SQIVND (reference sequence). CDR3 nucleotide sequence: TGTGCCAGTAGTATAGCGGAGACAACTTTCGAGCAGTACTTC. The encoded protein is CASSIAETTFEQYF.

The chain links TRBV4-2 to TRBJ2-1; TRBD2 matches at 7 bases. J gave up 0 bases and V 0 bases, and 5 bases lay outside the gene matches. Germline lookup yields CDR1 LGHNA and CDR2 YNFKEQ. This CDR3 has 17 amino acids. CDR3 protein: CASSQEIPGGSYNEQFF. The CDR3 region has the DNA TGTGCCAGCAGCCAAGAAATCCCGGGGGGCTCCTACAATGAGCAGTTCTTC.

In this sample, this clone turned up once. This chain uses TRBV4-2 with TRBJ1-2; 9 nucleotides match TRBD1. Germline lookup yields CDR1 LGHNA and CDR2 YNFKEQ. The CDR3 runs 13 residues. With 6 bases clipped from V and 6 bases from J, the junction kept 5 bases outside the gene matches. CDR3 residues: CASRTDRGDGYTF. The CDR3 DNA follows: TGTGCCAGCAGGACAGACAGGGGGGATGGCTACACCTTC.

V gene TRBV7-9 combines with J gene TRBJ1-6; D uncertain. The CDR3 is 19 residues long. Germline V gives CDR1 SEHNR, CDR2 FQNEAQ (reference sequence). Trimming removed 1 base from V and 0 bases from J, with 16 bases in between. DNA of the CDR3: TGTGCCAGCAGCTTAGAGATCGGCGCACGGAGCTCCTATAATTCACCCCTCCACTTT. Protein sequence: CASSLEIGARSSYNSPLHF.

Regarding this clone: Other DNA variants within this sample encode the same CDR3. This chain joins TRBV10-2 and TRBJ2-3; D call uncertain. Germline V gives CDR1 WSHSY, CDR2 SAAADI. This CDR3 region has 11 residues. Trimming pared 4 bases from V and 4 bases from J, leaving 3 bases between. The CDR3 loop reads CASSGSDTQYF. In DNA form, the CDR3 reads TGCGCCAGCAGTGGATCAGATACGCAGTATTTT.

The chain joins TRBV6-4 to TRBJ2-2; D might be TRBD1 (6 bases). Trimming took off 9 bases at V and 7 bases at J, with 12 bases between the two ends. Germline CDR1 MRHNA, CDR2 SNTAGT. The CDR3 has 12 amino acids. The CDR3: CASQGFNGELFF. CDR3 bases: TGTGCCAGTCAGGGGTTTAACGGGGAGCTGTTTTTT.

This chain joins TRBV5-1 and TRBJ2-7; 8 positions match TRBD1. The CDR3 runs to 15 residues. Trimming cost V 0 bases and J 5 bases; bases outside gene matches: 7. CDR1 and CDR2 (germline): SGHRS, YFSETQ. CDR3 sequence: CASSLADRVNDEQYF. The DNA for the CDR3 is TGCGCCAGCAGCTTGGCGGACAGGGTGAATGACGAGCAGTACTTC.

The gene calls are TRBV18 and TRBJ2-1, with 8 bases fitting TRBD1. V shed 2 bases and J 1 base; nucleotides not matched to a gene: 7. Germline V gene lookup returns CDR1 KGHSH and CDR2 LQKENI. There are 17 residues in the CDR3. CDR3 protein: CASSPRSGGSSYNEQFF. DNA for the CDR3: TGTGCCAGCTCACCAAGGTCAGGGGGCTCTTCCTACAATGAGCAGTTCTTC.

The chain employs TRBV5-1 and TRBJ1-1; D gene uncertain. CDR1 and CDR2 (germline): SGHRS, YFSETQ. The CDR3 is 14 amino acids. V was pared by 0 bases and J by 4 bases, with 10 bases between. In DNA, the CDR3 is TGCGCCAGCAGCTTGGAAGGTTACCCCACTGAAGCTTTCTTT. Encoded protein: CASSLEGYPTEAFF.

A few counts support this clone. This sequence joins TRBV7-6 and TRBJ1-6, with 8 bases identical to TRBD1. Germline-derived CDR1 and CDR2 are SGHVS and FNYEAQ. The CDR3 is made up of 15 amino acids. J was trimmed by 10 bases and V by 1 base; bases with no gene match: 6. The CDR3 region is CASSLGDRGASPLHF. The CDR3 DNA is TGTGCCAGCAGCTTAGGCGACAGGGGAGCCTCACCCCTCCACTTT.

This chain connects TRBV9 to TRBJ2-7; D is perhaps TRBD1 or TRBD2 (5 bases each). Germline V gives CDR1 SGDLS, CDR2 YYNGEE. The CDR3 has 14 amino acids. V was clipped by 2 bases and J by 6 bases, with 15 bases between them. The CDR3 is CASSVYGGPSEQYF. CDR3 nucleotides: TGTGCCAGCAGCGTTTATGGGGGACCTTCCGAGCAGTACTTC.

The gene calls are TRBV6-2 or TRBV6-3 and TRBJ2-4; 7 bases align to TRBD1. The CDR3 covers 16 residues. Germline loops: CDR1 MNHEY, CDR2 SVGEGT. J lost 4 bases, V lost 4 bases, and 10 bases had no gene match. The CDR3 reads CASSSFTGTEKNIQYF. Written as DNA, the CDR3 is TGTGCCAGCAGTTCTTTCACCGGGACAGAAAAAAACATTCAGTACTTC.

CDR3 sequence (DNA): TGTGCCTGGAGTGGAAGAAGACAGGGCCGACCTGAGACCCAGTACTTC. It translates to CAWSGRRQGRPETQYF. The V call is TRBV30, the J call TRBJ2-5; 7 bases are a match to TRBD1. CDR3 length: 16 residues. CDR1 is GTSNPN and CDR2 is SVGIG in the germline V gene (reference sequence). Trimming cost V 1 base and J 5 bases; bases outside gene matches: 13.

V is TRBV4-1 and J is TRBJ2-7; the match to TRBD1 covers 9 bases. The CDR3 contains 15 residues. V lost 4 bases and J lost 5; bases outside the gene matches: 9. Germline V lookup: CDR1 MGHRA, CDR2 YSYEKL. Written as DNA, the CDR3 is TGCGCCAGCAGCCTCGGGACAGGGAGTTGGGACGAGCAGTACTTC. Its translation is CASSLGTGSWDEQYF.

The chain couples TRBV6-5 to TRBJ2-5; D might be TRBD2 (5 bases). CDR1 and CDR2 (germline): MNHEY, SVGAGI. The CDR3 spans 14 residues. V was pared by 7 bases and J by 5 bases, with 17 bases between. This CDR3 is CASTPGFGMETQYF. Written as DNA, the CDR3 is TGTGCCAGCACCCCGGGATTTGGAATGGAGACCCAGTACTTC.